This TCR beta chain was observed in a study of tissue T cells after allogeneic stem cell transplantation (dated by TCRdb to the early 2020s). In the study overall: Using research autopsies of patients with and without GVHD, plus mouse models of GVHD, the study profiled TCR beta repertoires across many tissues. On the human side, the study was prospective and observational, with no blinding or randomization.

Library preparation was by the immunoSEQ multiplex PCR assay. Adaptive Biotechnologies performed the TCRbeta CDR3 sequencing at survey depth and reported CDR3 sequences, V/J genes, productive frequency and template counts. TCR beta CDR3 regions were amplified from genomic DNA rather than RNA. In the paper's pipeline: Pairwise repertoire overlap between tissues was quantified with Jensen-Shannon divergence, where 1 means complete divergence and 0 identical. Tissues were grouped by single-linkage agglomerative hierarchical clustering of pairwise JSD values, and the clustering results were shown as dendrograms. GLIPH2 was applied to all patient samples using simulation_depth 1000, kmer_min_depth 3, and cdr3_length_cutoff 8, and only groups with more than two unique CDR3s were retained. A standardized tissue-overlap score was calculated by extrapolating Jaccard GLIPH-group overlap across patients to a standard repertoire size of 1000 clones. Linear mixed-effect models, with tissue as a fixed effect and individual as a random effect, were used to test how diversity related to clinical or experimental variables. As stored in TCRdb, this immuneACCESS dataset retains in-frame rearrangements with V and J assigned. A fraction of the clones does not appear; measured against another copy, unresolved V genes explain less than half of the discrepancy, and the remainder lacks a known reason. V, J and clone size reflect that table, while D and trimming were determined from the DNA. For this sample the table gives several thousand clones, of which just over 50% were detected only once. Around 8.8% of the sample is held by the ten biggest clonotypes.

In light of the paper, this sample's time point label describes: mouse harvest day 7 after allogeneic transplant. Mouse grafts consisting of 10^7 T-cell-depleted bone marrow cells combined with 10^6 splenic CD5+ T cells were administered by tail vein injection. To model GVHD in mice, a major MHC-mismatch B6 (H2b) into BALB/c (H2d) model was used, and tissues were profiled at day 7 or 14. Mouse tissues and retro-orbital blood were harvested on day 7 or 14 post-transplant using separate sterile tools per animal; livers were flushed beforehand. Before genomic DNA isolation with the DNeasy Blood & Tissue Kit, mouse tissues were minced with razor blades in buffered saline. Broad study findings and their caveats: Within patients, how anatomically similar tissues were was a major factor shaping TCR repertoire composition, regardless of disease or transplant status. Only a few T cell clones appeared in more than one patient, yet motif-based clustering showed tissue-specific repertoire signatures that were shared between patients. Blood and spleen T cells captured only a limited portion of the TCR repertoire detected in tissues, in both patients and mice. The patient cohort was small and clinically heterogeneous, and sampling depth was acknowledged as a limitation. The study did not establish which tissue TCRs were alloreactive or antigen-specific, and some clones may have been host cells that persisted.

This clone was observed a handful of times. Its target antigen remains unknown. Gene names and germline sequences refer to the mouse in this case. The missing CDR3 end, 1 residue past where the read stops, is filled in from the germline J gene. From the cysteine up to the phenylalanine, the CDR3 has a length of 15 residues. Sequencing covers 42 bases of the CDR3, shown here with the frame starting at base 1. Germline trimming: 2 bases from V, 1 base from J; junction bases outside gene matches: 1. Via the germline V gene (reference sequence), CDR1 is KGHPV and CDR2 FQNQEV. The sequence links TRBV26 to TRBJ2-1; the central 8 bases match TRBD1. This receptor was obtained from a female BALB/c mouse given C57BL/6 T cells with graft-versus-host disease after an allogeneic hematopoietic cell transplant. Sequencing was performed on gut tissue. This receptor has the CDR3 CASSLDRGNYAEQFF. Partial CDR3 DNA: TGTGCCAGCAGTCTGGACAGGGGCAACTATGCTGAGCAGTTC.